This TCR beta chain was sequenced for a study of T cell responses to AZD1222 COVID-19 vaccine. Study results and caveats: When two AZD1222 doses had been given, Spike-specific TCR breadth and depth rose. Among AZD1222 vaccinees, only 5 or 6 were seropositive at baseline.

To note about this clone: What it recognizes is unknown.

Sequenced by immunoSEQ multiplex PCR; TCRdb stores in-frame clones only, minus some. There are some 150,000 clones in the sample; about 82% occur only once, and approximately 8% lies in the top ten. Germline values: CDR1 MDHEN, CDR2 SYDVKM. The J segment lost 2 bases and the V segment lost 5 bases, leaving 8 bases of the junction unmatched. The CDR3 has 15 residues. This TCR was sampled from an adult who received the MenACWY meningococcal vaccine as a control. The sample consisted of peripheral blood, taken 28 days after the second dose of the MenACWY control vaccine. The chain links TRBV28 to TRBJ2-7, with 8 bases lining up with TRBD1. As DNA, the CDR3 is TGTGCCAGCAGTGAAACCCGACAGGGGACCTACGAGCAGTACGTC. This sequence encodes CASSETRQGTYEQYV.